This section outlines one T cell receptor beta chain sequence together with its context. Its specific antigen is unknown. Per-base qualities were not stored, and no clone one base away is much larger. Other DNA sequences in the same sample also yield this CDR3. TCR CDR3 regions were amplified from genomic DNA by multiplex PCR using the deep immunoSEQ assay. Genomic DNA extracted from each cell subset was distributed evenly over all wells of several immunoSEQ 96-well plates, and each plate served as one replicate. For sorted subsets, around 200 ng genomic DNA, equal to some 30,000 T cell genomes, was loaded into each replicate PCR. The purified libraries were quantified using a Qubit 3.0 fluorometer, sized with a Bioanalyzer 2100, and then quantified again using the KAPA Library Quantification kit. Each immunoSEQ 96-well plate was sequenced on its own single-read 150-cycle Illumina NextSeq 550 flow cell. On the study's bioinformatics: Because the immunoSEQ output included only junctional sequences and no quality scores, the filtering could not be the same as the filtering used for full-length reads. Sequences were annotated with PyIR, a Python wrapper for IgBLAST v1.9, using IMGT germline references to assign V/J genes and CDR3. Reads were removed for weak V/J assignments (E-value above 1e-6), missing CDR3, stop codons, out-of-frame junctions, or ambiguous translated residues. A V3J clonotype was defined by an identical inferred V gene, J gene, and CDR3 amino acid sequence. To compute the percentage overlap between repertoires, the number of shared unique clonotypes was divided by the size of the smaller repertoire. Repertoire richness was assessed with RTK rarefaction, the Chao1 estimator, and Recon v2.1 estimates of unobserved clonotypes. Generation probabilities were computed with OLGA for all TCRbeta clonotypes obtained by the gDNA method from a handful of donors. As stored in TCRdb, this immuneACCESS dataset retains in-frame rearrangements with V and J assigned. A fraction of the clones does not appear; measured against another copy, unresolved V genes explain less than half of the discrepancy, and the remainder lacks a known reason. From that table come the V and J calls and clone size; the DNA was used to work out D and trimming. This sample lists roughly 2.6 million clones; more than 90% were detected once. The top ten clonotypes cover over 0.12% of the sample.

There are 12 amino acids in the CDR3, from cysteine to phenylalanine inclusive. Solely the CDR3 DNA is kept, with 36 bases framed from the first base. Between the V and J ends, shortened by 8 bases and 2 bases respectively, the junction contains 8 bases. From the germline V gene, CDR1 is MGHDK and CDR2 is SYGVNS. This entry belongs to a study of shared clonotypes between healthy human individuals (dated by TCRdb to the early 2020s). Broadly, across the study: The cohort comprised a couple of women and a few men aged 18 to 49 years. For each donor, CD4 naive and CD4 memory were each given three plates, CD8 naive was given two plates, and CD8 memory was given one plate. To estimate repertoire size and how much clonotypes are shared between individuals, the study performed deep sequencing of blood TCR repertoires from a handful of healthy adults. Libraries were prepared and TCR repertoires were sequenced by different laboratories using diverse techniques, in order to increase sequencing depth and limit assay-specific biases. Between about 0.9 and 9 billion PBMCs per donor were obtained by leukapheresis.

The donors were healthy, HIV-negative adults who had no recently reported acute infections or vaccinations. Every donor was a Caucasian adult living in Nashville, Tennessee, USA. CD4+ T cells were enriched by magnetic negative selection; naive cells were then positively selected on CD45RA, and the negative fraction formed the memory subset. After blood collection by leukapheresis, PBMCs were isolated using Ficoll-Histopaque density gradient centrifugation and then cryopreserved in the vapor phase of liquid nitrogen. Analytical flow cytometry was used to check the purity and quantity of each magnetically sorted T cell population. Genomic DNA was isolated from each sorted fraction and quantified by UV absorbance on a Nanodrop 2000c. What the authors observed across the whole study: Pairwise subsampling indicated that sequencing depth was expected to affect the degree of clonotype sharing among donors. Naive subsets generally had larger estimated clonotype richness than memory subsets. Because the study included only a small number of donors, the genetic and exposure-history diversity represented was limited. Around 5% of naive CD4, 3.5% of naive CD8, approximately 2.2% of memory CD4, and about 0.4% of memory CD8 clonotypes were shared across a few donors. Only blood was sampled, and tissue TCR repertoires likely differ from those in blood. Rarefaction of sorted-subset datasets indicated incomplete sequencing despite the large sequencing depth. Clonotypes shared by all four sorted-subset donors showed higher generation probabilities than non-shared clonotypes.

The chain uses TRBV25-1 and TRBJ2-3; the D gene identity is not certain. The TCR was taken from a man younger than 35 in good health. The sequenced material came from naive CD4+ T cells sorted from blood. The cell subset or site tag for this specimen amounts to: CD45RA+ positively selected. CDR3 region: CASRSTTDTQYF. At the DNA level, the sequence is TGTGCCAGCCGTTCAACCACAGATACGCAGTATTTT.